The rows below give T cell receptor beta chains drawn from one sample of a study of cytomegalovirus exposure and HLA in healthy donors. Sequencing was performed with immunoSEQ multiplex PCR; in TCRdb, only in-frame clones are kept and a portion is missing. The profile covers some 170,000 clones, with approximately 78% appearing a single time and roughly 7.7% taken by the ten largest. Material for sequencing was PBMCs. The receptors were gathered from a woman under 40 in good health and CMV-seropositive. CDR3s include the opening cysteine and the closing phenylalanine or tryptophan. D genes are given only for firm matches. The listing skips clone size in some rows; elsewhere it reads once, few, many or a size class.

J: TRBJ2-2
V: TRBV6-5
size: once
D: NA
CDR3: CASSYSGVGYTGELFF
DNA: TGTGCCAGCAGTTACTCAGGAGTTGGGTACACCGGGGAGCTGTTTTTT

J: TRBJ2-1
V: TRBV27
size: NA
D: TRBD2
CDR3: CASSPKGVTGLRLFVNEQFF
DNA: TGTGCCAGCAGTCCCAAAGGGGTAACGGGACTACGCCTGTTTGTTAATGAGCAGTTCTTC

J: TRBJ1-1
V: TRBV30
size: NA
D: TRBD1
CDR3: CAWRPGGTEAFF
DNA: TGTGCCTGGAGGCCAGGGGGAACTGAAGCTTTCTTT

J: TRBJ2-5
V: TRBV5-5
size: once
D: TRBD2
CDR3: CASSPTPWRSGGEGETQYF
DNA: TGTGCCAGCAGCCCGACCCCGTGGAGGAGCGGGGGGGAGGGAGAGACCCAGTACTTC

J: TRBJ2-3
V: TRBV4-1
size: NA
D: NA
CDR3: CASAEAHVAGSTDTQYF
DNA: TGCGCCAGCGCCGAAGCCCACGTGGCGGGGTCGACAGATACGCAGTATTTT

J: TRBJ2-5
V: TRBV7-2
size: once
D: TRBD2
CDR3: CASSLWASGGVGETQYF
DNA: TGTGCCAGCAGCTTATGGGCTAGCGGGGGGGTCGGGGAGACCCAGTACTTC

J: TRBJ1-4
V: TRBV13
size: NA
D: NA
CDR3: CASSSYRANEKLFF
DNA: TGTGCCAGCAGCTCCTACAGGGCCAATGAAAAACTGTTTTTT

J: TRBJ1-2
V: TRBV13
size: once
D: TRBD1
CDR3: CASSRLSSDRGQYGYTF
DNA: TGTGCCAGCAGCCGACTCAGTTCCGACAGGGGGCAATATGGCTACACCTTC

J: TRBJ1-1
V: TRBV6-5
size: NA
D: TRBD1
CDR3: CASSYRQGEAEAFF
DNA: TGTGCCAGCAGTTACCGACAGGGAGAGGCTGAAGCTTTCTTT

J: TRBJ2-1
V: TRBV5-4
size: few
D: NA
CDR3: CASSLDTGTSYNEQFF
DNA: TGTGCCAGCAGCTTGGATACAGGGACATCTTACAATGAGCAGTTCTTC

J: TRBJ1-1
V: TRBV6-5
size: once
D: NA
CDR3: CASSYLHRDTEAFF
DNA: TGTGCCAGCAGTTACTTACACAGGGACACTGAAGCTTTCTTT

J: TRBJ2-7
V: TRBV5-1
size: NA
D: TRBD1
CDR3: CASSQGTGGYEQYF
DNA: TGCGCCAGCAGCCAAGGGACAGGGGGCTACGAGCAGTACTTC

J: TRBJ1-2
V: TRBV6-5
size: NA
D: NA
CDR3: CASSYFPGQVYGYTF
DNA: TGTGCCAGCAGTTACTTCCCGGGACAAGTATATGGCTACACCTTC

J: TRBJ1-1
V: TRBV6-1
size: NA
D: NA
CDR3: CATHRDRGLNTEAFF
DNA: TGTGCCACCCACCGGGACCGGGGGTTAAACACTGAAGCTTTCTTT

J: TRBJ1-5
V: TRBV19
size: NA
D: TRBD1
CDR3: CASSRHRDRSPYSNQPQHF
DNA: TGTGCCAGTAGTAGACATCGGGACAGGAGTCCTTATAGCAATCAGCCCCAGCATTTT

J: TRBJ2-2
V: TRBV29-1
size: NA
D: NA
CDR3: CSVAPSLNTGELFF
DNA: TGCAGCGTTGCGCCTAGCTTGAACACCGGGGAGCTGTTTTTT

J: TRBJ2-3
V: TRBV28
size: NA
D: TRBD1
CDR3: CASRNRGSSTDTQYF
DNA: TGTGCCAGCAGAAACAGGGGATCTAGCACAGATACGCAGTATTTT

J: TRBJ2-5
V: TRBV5-4
size: NA
D: TRBD2
CDR3: CASSYGLAGVQETQYF
DNA: TGTGCCAGCAGTTACGGACTAGCGGGGGTTCAAGAGACCCAGTACTTC

J: TRBJ1-2
V: TRBV6-1
size: many
D: NA
CDR3: CASSEGGVLRGYTF
DNA: TGTGCCAGCAGTGAAGGGGGGGTGCTCCGTGGCTACACCTTC

J: TRBJ2-3
V: TRBV7-2
size: few
D: TRBD1
CDR3: CASSSRTGAGTDTQYF
DNA: TGTGCCAGCAGCTCCCGGACAGGGGCAGGGACAGATACGCAGTATTTT

J: TRBJ1-1
V: TRBV19
size: NA
D: TRBD1
CDR3: CASSPRQGMRAFF
DNA: TGTGCCAGTAGCCCCAGACAGGGTATGCGGGCTTTCTTT

J: TRBJ2-3
V: TRBV7-2
size: NA
D: NA
CDR3: CASRLGGPTDTQYF
DNA: TGTGCCAGCAGGTTAGGGGGGCCAACAGATACGCAGTATTTT

J: TRBJ2-6
V: TRBV30
size: NA
D: NA
CDR3: CAWSGTAHPHSGANVLTF
DNA: TGTGCCTGGAGTGGGACAGCCCATCCCCACTCTGGGGCCAACGTCCTGACTTTC

J: TRBJ1-1
V: TRBV6-6
size: few
D: NA
CDR3: CASSLKDFITEAFF
DNA: TGTGCCAGCAGTCTAAAGGACTTTATCACTGAAGCTTTCTTT

J: TRBJ1-1
V: TRBV7-3
size: NA
D: TRBD1
CDR3: CASSLTGGNTEAFF
DNA: TGTGCCAGCAGCCTAACAGGGGGGAACACTGAAGCTTTCTTT

J: TRBJ1-1
V: TRBV27
size: NA
D: NA
CDR3: CASSTHEPPRTEAFF
DNA: TGTGCCAGCAGTACCCACGAGCCGCCCCGTACTGAAGCTTTCTTT

J: TRBJ2-7
V: TRBV7-9
size: few
D: TRBD2
CDR3: CASSSSAGYYF
DNA: TGTGCCAGCAGCTCTTCAGCGGGGTACTACTTC

J: TRBJ2-2
V: TRBV2
size: NA
D: NA
CDR3: CASSDRVGTGELFF
DNA: TGTGCCAGCAGTGACAGGGTTGGGACCGGGGAGCTGTTTTTT

J: TRBJ2-7
V: TRBV14
size: NA
D: NA
CDR3: CASSQRLSSYEQYF
DNA: TGTGCCAGCAGCCAACGACTGAGCTCCTACGAGCAGTACTTC

J: TRBJ2-6
V: TRBV7-6
size: NA
D: NA
CDR3: CASSLAVLSGVGANVLTF
DNA: TGTGCCAGCAGCTTAGCGGTTTTGTCAGGGGTAGGGGCCAACGTCCTGACTTTC

J: TRBJ1-1
V: TRBV7-8
size: NA
D: NA
CDR3: CASSLRIRGQNTEAFF
DNA: TGTGCCAGCAGCTTGCGCATCAGGGGACAGAACACTGAAGCTTTCTTT

J: TRBJ2-7
V: TRBV18
size: NA
D: TRBD2
CDR3: CASSPTSFDEQYF
DNA: TGTGCCAGCTCACCGACTAGCTTCGACGAGCAGTACTTC

J: TRBJ2-2
V: TRBV6-5
size: NA
D: TRBD1
CDR3: CASRDRIYTGELFF
DNA: TGTGCCAGCAGGGACAGGATTTACACCGGGGAGCTGTTTTTT

J: TRBJ1-5
V: TRBV18
size: NA
D: TRBD1
CDR3: CASSPKGGLGNQPQHF
DNA: TGTGCCAGCTCACCAAAAGGGGGCTTAGGCAATCAGCCCCAGCATTTT

J: TRBJ2-7
V: TRBV5-1
size: NA
D: TRBD1
CDR3: CASSLGGQISYEQYF
DNA: TGCGCCAGCAGCTTGGGGGGACAGATTTCCTACGAGCAGTACTTC

J: TRBJ1-2
V: TRBV4-1
size: NA
D: NA
CDR3: CASSQGAHYGYTF
DNA: TGCGCCAGCAGCCAGGGGGCTCACTATGGCTACACCTTC